This T cell receptor (beta chain) comes out of a study of blood T cell repertoires in COVID-19. Overall study context: Sources were T cells, B-cell-depleted T cells, or PBMCs; the material itself was cDNA or gDNA.

In the original workflow: Amplified reference gene primers provided the basis for estimating nucleated cell counts. The repertoire was sequenced with immunoSEQ multiplex PCR; TCRdb's copy has only in-frame clones and lacks some. V, J and clone size are those of that table, while D and trimming were read from the DNA. The sample has about 250,000 clones, around 84% seen once. This CDR3 comprises 17 residues. The germline gives CDR1 MGHRA, CDR2 YSYEKL. The ends lost 0 bases at V and 2 bases at J; junction bases unmatched: 6. Participants were aged roughly 18 to 90 years, lived in roughly 25 US areas, and enrolled virtually. Among Cohort 3 donors, those recovered had two negative PCRs, clearance, or symptom resolution.

The TCR comes from a young man who had recovered from COVID-19. The chain recombines TRBV4-1 with TRBJ2-7; 11 bases match TRBD2. The sequenced sample was PBMCs or T cells enriched from blood (not recorded which). CDR3 nucleotides: TGCGCCAGCAGCCAAGATCAGGGGACTAGCGGTCCCTACGAGCAGTACTTC. Amino acids: CASSQDQGTSGPYEQYF.